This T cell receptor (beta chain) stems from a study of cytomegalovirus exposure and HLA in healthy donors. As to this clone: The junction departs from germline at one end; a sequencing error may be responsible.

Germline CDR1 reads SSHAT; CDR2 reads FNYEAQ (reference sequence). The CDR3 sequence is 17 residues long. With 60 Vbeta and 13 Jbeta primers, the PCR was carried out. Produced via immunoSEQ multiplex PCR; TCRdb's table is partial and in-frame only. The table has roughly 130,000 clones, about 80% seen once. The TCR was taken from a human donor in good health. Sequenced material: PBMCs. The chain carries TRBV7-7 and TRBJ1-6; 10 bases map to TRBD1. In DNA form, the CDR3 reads TGTGCTAGCAGCGCGACCGGGACAGGGGAGCCATATTCACCCCTCCACTTT. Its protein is CASSATGTGEPYSPLHF.